The 15 T cell receptor beta chains in this list originate from one sample, sequenced in a study of blood T cell repertoires in COVID-19. Measured with immunoSEQ multiplex PCR; TCRdb has only the in-frame clones, and not every one. Of 200,000 to 250,000 clones listed, 86% are singletons. Material for sequencing was peripheral blood. Receptors were obtained from a man aged 45-60 years with acute or convalescent COVID-19.

The chain employs TRBV2 and TRBJ1-4, with 7 nucleotides matching TRBD1. CDR1 is SNHLY, CDR2 FYNNEI, per germline. Trimming removed 4 bases from V and 7 bases from J; junction bases left unmatched: 9. The CDR3 contains 15 residues. The CDR3 sequence is CASSVGQRIVEKLFF. Here the CDR3 DNA reads TGTGCCAGCAGTGTGGGACAGCGTATTGTTGAAAAACTGTTTTTT.

The J gene is TRBJ2-5, the V gene TRBV10-2; unclear D gene. The germline CDR1 and CDR2 sequences are WSHSY and SAAADI. The V end was cut by 2 bases, the J end by 4 bases, with 14 bases between. The CDR3 spans 15 residues. The CDR3 is CASSEPPPKLETQYF. CDR3 DNA: TGCGCCAGCAGTGAGCCCCCCCCCAAGCTAGAGACCCAGTACTTC.

This chain connects TRBV27 to TRBJ1-1, with D uncertain. Per the germline V gene, CDR1 is MNHEY and CDR2 is SMNVEV (reference sequence). Trimming shortened V by 4 bases and J by 1 base, and 7 bases separated the two germline ends. The CDR3 extends over 13 amino acids. CDR3 coding DNA: TGTGCCAGCAGTTCCCTGAGGAACACTGAAGCTTTCTTT. Amino acids: CASSSLRNTEAFF.

This chain joins TRBV3-1 (or the pseudogene TRBV3-2) and TRBJ2-7, with a possible D match to TRBD1 (6 bases). The length of the CDR3 is 13 residues. The germline V gene has CDR1 LGHDT and CDR2 YNNKEL (reference sequence). Deletions cut 6 bases from V and 0 bases from J, with 9 bases between. CDR3 bases: TGTGCCAGCAGTCGGACAGCCTCCTACGAGCAGTACTTC. It encodes CASSRTASYEQYF.

V is TRBV18 and J is TRBJ1-1, with D perhaps matching TRBD1 (6 bases). The CDR3 covers 17 residues. The germline V gene has CDR1 KGHSH and CDR2 LQKENI. V was shortened by 5 bases and J by 4 bases, with 23 bases between the two germline ends. The CDR3 nucleotides read TGTGCCAGCTCATCAGTCGGAGCAGGGGCAAAGGGCACTGAAGCTTTCTTT. Translating it yields CASSSVGAGAKGTEAFF.

This chain links TRBV6-1 with TRBJ1-2; D unresolved. Trimming cost V 0 bases and J 4 bases, with 9 bases left between them. The CDR3 is made up of 14 amino acids. Looked up from germline, CDR1 is MNHNS and CDR2 is SASEGT. CDR3 DNA: TGTGCCAGCAGTGAAGCAGTACGGTCCTATGGCTACACCTTC. Translation gives CASSEAVRSYGYTF.

The rearrangement links TRBV5-1 to TRBJ2-7, with D possibly matching TRBD1 (6 bases). The CDR3 contains 15 residues. V shed 5 bases and J shed 0 bases, with 15 bases lying between them. The germline gives CDR1 SGHRS, CDR2 YFSETQ. CDR3 sequence: CASRPNTGFSYEQYF. CDR3 in DNA: TGCGCCAGCAGGCCGAATACAGGGTTCTCCTACGAGCAGTACTTC.

The gene calls are TRBV9 and TRBJ2-1; 10 positions agree with TRBD1. V lost 0 bases, J lost 4 bases, and 4 bases stayed unmatched. The CDR3 is made up of 16 amino acids. The germline CDR1 and CDR2 sequences are SGDLS and YYNGEE. DNA of the CDR3: TGTGCCAGCAGCGTAGTCGGGACAGGGGCTTACAATGAGCAGTTCTTC. This codes for CASSVVGTGAYNEQFF.

CDR3 residues: CASSFQDSSFGNTIYF. As DNA, the CDR3 is TGTGCCAGCAGCTTCCAGGACAGCAGTTTTGGAAACACCATATATTTT. V usage is TRBV7-9 and J usage is TRBJ1-3; D perhaps matches TRBD1 (6 bases). CDR3 length: 16 residues. V gave up 3 bases and J gave up 3 bases, with 15 bases separating them. Germline assignment: CDR1 SEHNR and CDR2 FQNEAQ (reference sequence).

V usage is TRBV7-8 and J usage is TRBJ1-6; 9 bases match TRBD1. The V and J ends lost 2 bases and 7 bases, in that order; junction bases with no gene match: 3. The CDR3 runs 15 residues. Per the germline V gene, CDR1 is SGHVS and CDR2 is FQNEAQ. The CDR3 region is CASSLMGQGNSPLHF. As DNA, the CDR3 is TGTGCCAGCAGCTTAATGGGACAGGGCAATTCACCCCTCCACTTT.

V gene TRBV5-5 combines with J gene TRBJ1-2; D may be TRBD1 (5 bases). The germline V and J ends were trimmed by 1 base and 3 bases, with 13 bases remaining between them. Germline CDR1 and CDR2: SGHKS and YYEKEE (reference sequence). The CDR3 runs to 15 residues. The CDR3 DNA sequence: TGTGCCAGCAGCTTGATCGGGCAGGGCGACTATGGCTACACCTTC. This sequence encodes CASSLIGQGDYGYTF.

The chain links TRBV7-2 to TRBJ2-2; D might be TRBD2 (6 bases). V lost 5 bases, J lost 4 bases, and 14 bases lay in between. This CDR3 has 15 residues. Per germline, CDR1 SGHTA and CDR2 FQGNSA. The CDR3 protein is CASSPQTRVTGELFF. CDR3 coding DNA: TGTGCCAGCAGCCCGCAGACTAGAGTCACCGGGGAGCTGTTTTTT.

V is TRBV19 and J is TRBJ1-1; 9 bases line up with TRBD1. J was trimmed by 0 bases and V by 5 bases; bases with no gene match: 4. The V gene's germline CDR1 is LNHDA and CDR2 SQIVND (reference sequence). The CDR3 consists of 15 residues. Written as DNA, the CDR3 is TGTGCCAGTAGTGGCACAGGGGGCTTGAACACTGAAGCTTTCTTT. It specifies CASSGTGGLNTEAFF.

V and J are TRBV20-1 and TRBJ1-1; D is uncertain. This CDR3 is built from 11 residues. Germline V gene sequence: CDR1 DFQATT, CDR2 SNEGSKA (reference sequence). Trimming cost V 3 bases and J 10 bases, with 12 bases left between them. CDR3 sequence: CSARNEVGAFF. CDR3 sequence (DNA): TGCAGTGCTAGGAATGAGGTAGGAGCTTTCTTT.

The gene calls are TRBV14 and TRBJ2-3, with 8 bases that match TRBD1. The ends lost 4 bases at V and 4 bases at J; junction bases unmatched: 10. This CDR3 region has 16 residues. Germline CDR1 reads SGHDN; CDR2 reads FVKESK. In DNA form, the CDR3 reads TGTGCCAGCAGCCGGGGGACAGGCACAAGGGCAGATACGCAGTATTTT. It encodes CASSRGTGTRADTQYF.